Below are 11 T cell receptor beta chains sequenced from a single sample in a study of T cells after yellow fever vaccination. TCRdb independently ran MiXCR on the 5' RACE reads; one entry per CDR3 protein. The table records under 550,000 distinct CDR3 sequences, 21% of them present only once. The material was PBMCs, obtained roughly 23 days after the first yellow fever vaccination. These receptors were collected from a man between 18 and 29 years old who received the YFV17D yellow fever vaccine.

The chain employs TRBV7-3 and TRBJ2-1, with TRBD2 matching 9 bases. Germline V gene lookup returns CDR1 SGHTA and CDR2 FQGTGA. The CDR3 runs to 15 residues. V lost 5 bases to trimming and J lost 5 bases; unmatched junction nucleotides: 7. The CDR3 loop reads CASSPFSSGDNEQFF. DNA for the CDR3: TGTGCCAGCAGCCCTTTTTCTAGCGGGGACAATGAGCAGTTCTTC.

The chain couples TRBV5-1 to TRBJ2-1, with TRBD2 as a possible D gene (6 bases). The CDR3 loop spans 13 amino acids. Trimming pared 1 base from V and 14 bases from J, leaving 16 bases between. CDR1 and CDR2 (germline): SGHRS, YFSETQ. This chain's CDR3 is CASSLSLRLGEFF. Here the CDR3 DNA reads TGCGCCAGCAGCTTGTCCCTTAGACTAGGGGAGTTCTTC.

The table lists this clonotype with a few counts. This chain links TRBV7-8 with TRBJ2-4; 8 bases are a match to TRBD1. The V segment lost 4 bases and the J segment 4 bases; nucleotides outside the gene matches: 6. CDR1 is SGHVS, CDR2 FQNEAQ, per germline. The CDR3 contains 15 residues. The CDR3 DNA sequence: TGTGCCAGCAGCTCCGCCGGGACAGGAAAAAACATTCAGTACTTC. Amino acid sequence: CASSSAGTGKNIQYF.

This rearrangement joins TRBV9 to TRBJ1-2; no clear D. CDR3 size: 15 residues. The V end was cut by 0 bases, the J end by 2 bases, with 11 bases between. Germline V lookup: CDR1 SGDLS, CDR2 YYNGEE. CDR3 DNA sequence: TGTGCCAGCAGCGTAGGTTCCAATCTAAACTATGGCTACACCTTC. Translation gives CASSVGSNLNYGYTF. The entire variable domain, with the rest obtained from reference TRBV9 and TRBJ1-2, is as follows: DSGVTQTPKHLITATGQRVTLRCSPRSGDLSVYWYQQSLDQGLQFLIQYYNGEERAKGNILERFSAQQFPDLHSELNLSSLELGDSALYFCASSVGSNLNYGYTFGSGTRLTVV.

This rearrangement joins TRBV24-1 to TRBJ2-3; D uncertain. CDR1 KGHDR and CDR2 SFDVKD come from the germline V gene. The CDR3 extends over 13 amino acids. Trimming left V 9 bases short and J 5 bases short, with 14 bases between. This chain's CDR3 is CATGSGEIDTQYF. The CDR3 bases are TGTGCCACCGGGTCGGGCGAGATAGATACGCAGTATTTT.

The V call is TRBV12-3 or TRBV12-4, the J call TRBJ1-5, with D hard to call. The ends were cut back, 4 bases at V and 4 bases at J, with 11 bases in the middle. The CDR3 runs to 14 residues. The CDR3 bases are TGTGCCAGCAGTTCCGGCCGGGTGAATCAGCCCCAGCATTTT. Protein product: CASSSGRVNQPQHF.

This clonotype appeared many times. The chain recombines TRBV20-1 with TRBJ2-1; 10 bases fit TRBD1. The CDR3 has 16 amino acids. Germline lookup yields CDR1 DFQATT and CDR2 SNEGSKA (reference sequence). V trimming: 0 bases; J trimming: 3 bases; junction bases outside the gene matches: 5. DNA for the CDR3: TGCAGTGCTAGAGATCTCGGACAGGGGGACTACAATGAGCAGTTCTTC. As protein: CSARDLGQGDYNEQFF.

V is TRBV29-1 and J is TRBJ2-7; D may be TRBD1 (6 bases). The CDR3 runs 14 residues. CDR1 is SQVTM, CDR2 ANQGSEA, per germline. Trimming took 5 bases from V and 1 from J, leaving 15 bases between them. The CDR3 protein is CSVRVGDTSYEQYF. For the CDR3, the DNA is TGCAGCGTTCGGGTTGGGGACACATCCTACGAGCAGTACTTC.

This clonotype was recorded a few times. V usage is TRBV5-1 and J usage is TRBJ2-7; D is possibly TRBD1 (6 bases). V was clipped by 4 bases and J by 5 bases, with 13 bases between them. The CDR3 spans 13 residues. Looked up from germline, CDR1 is SGHRS and CDR2 is YFSETQ. CDR3 nucleotides: TGCGCCAGCAGCCTGGGGGCAGGCGACGAGCAGTACTTC. Its translation: CASSLGAGDEQYF.

This clonotype was observed a few times. The chain couples TRBV5-4 to TRBJ2-7; D is undetermined. The V gene lost 0 bases and the J gene lost 6 bases, with 10 bases spanning the gap. The CDR3 runs to 13 residues. Germline CDR1 SGHNT, CDR2 YYREEE (reference sequence). The CDR3: CASSLEGFREQYF. DNA for the CDR3: TGTGCCAGCAGCTTGGAAGGGTTTCGCGAGCAGTACTTC.

In DNA form, the CDR3 reads TGTGCCAGCAGAGAAACCAACGAGCAGTACTTC. Its translation: CASRETNEQYF. This chain uses TRBV7-2 with TRBJ2-7; no reliable D call. The V end lost 6 bases, the J end lost 5 bases, and 8 bases lay between the germline ends. Per the germline V gene, CDR1 is SGHTA and CDR2 is FQGNSA. CDR3 length: 11 residues.